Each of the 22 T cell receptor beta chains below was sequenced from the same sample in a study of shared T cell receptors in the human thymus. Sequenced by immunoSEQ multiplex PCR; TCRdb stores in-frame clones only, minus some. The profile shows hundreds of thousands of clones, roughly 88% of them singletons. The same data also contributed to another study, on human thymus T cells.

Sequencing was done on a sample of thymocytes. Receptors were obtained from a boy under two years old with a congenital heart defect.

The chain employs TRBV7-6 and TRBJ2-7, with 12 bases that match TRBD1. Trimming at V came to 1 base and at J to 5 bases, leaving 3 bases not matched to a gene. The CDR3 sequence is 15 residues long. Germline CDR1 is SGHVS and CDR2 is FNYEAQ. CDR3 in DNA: TGTGCCAGCAGCTTAGACGGGACAGGGGGCAACGAGCAGTACTTC. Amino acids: CASSLDGTGGNEQYF.

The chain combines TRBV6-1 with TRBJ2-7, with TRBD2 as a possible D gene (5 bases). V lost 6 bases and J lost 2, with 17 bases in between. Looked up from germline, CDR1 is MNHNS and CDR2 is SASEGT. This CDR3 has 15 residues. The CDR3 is CASSDPGRVPYEQYF. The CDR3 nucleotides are TGTGCCAGCAGCGACCCCGGGCGGGTGCCCTACGAGCAGTACTTC.

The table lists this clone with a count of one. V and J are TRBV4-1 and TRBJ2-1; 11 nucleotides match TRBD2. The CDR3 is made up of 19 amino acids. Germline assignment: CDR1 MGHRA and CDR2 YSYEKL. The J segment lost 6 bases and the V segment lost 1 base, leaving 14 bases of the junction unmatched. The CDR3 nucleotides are TGCGCCAGCAGCCAAGTCCTAGGGGGGGGGACTAGCGGACTCAATGAGCAGTTCTTC. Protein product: CASSQVLGGGTSGLNEQFF.

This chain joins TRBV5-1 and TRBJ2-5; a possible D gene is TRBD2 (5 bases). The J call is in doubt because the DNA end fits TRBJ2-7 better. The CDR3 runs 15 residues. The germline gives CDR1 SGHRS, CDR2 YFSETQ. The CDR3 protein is CASSQDSWSSYEQYF. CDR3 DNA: TGCGCCAGCAGCCAGGACTCCTGGAGCTCCTACGAGCAGTACTTC.

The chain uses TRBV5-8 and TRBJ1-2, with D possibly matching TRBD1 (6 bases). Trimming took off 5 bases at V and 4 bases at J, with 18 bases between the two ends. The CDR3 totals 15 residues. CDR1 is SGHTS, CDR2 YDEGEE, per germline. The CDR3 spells CASRRTDKLGYGYTF. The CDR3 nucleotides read TGTGCCAGCAGACGGACAGACAAGTTGGGCTATGGCTACACCTTC.

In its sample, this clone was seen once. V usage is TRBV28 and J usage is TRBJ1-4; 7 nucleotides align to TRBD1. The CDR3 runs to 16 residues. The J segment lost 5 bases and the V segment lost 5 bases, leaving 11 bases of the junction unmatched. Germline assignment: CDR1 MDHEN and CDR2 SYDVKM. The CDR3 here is CASSQTPGGINEKLFF. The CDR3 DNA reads TGTGCCAGCAGTCAGACACCAGGGGGTATAAATGAAAAACTGTTTTTT.

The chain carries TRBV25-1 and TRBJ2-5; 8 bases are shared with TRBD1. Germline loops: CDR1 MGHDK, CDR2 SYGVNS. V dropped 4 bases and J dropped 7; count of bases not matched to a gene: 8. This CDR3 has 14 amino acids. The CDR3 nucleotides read TGTGCCAGCAGTGGGGACAGGCTCCTAGGGACCCAGTACTTC. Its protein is CASSGDRLLGTQYF.

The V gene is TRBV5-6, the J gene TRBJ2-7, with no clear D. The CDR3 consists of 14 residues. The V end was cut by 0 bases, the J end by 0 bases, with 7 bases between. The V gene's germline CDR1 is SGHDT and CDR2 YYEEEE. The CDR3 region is CASSLDPSSYEQYF. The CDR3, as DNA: TGTGCCAGCAGCTTGGACCCCAGCTCCTACGAGCAGTACTTC.

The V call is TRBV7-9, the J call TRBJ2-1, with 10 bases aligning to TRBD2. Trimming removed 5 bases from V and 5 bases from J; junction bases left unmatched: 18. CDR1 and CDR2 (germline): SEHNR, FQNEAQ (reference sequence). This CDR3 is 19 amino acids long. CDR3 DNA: TGTGCCAGCAGCGCAACCCTCGGGCTAGCGGGAGTTGGAAACAATGAGCAGTTCTTC. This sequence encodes CASSATLGLAGVGNNEQFF. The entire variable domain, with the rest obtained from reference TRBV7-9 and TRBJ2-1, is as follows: DTGVSQNPRHKITKRGQNVTFRCDPISEHNRLYWYRQTLGQGPEFLTYFQNEAQLEKSRLLSDRFSAERPKGSFSTLEIQRTEQGDSAMYLCASSATLGLAGVGNNEQFFGPGTRLTVL.

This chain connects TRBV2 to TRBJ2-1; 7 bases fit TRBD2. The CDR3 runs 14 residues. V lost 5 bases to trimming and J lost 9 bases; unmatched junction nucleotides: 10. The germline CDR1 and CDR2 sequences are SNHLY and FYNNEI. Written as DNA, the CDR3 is TGTGCCAGCAGTCCCGGGGAGGGAGATACTGAGCAGTTCTTC. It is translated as CASSPGEGDTEQFF.

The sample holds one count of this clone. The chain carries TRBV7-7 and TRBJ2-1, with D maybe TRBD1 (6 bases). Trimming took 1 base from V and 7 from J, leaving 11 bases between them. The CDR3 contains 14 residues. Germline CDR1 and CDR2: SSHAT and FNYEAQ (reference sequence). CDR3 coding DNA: TGTGCCAGCAGCTTAGTTTGGGGACATAATGAGCAGTTCTTC. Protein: CASSLVWGHNEQFF.

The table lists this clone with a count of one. The CDR3 DNA reads TGTGCCAGCAGCCCTACCGGGACTAGCATACGACAGTACTTC. It specifies CASSPTGTSIRQYF. The chain joins TRBV28 to TRBJ2-7, with TRBD2 identical over 9 bases. Trimming removed 6 bases from V and 10 bases from J; junction bases left unmatched: 13. CDR1 and CDR2 from the germline V gene are MDHEN and SYDVKM. This CDR3 has 14 amino acids.

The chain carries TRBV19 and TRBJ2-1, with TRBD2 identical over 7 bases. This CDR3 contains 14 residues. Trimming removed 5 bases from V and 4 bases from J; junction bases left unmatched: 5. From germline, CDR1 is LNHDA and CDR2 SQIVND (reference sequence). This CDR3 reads CASSPWGGYNEQFF. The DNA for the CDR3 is TGTGCCAGTAGTCCCTGGGGAGGGTACAATGAGCAGTTCTTC.

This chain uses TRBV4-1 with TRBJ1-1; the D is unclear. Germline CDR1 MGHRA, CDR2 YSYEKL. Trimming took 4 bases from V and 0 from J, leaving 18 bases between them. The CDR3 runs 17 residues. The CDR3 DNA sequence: TGCGCCAGCAGCCCGTATCCACAGAAACTGATGAACACTGAAGCTTTCTTT. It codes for CASSPYPQKLMNTEAFF.

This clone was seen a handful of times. The CDR3 spells CASSPLSAGDYNEQFF. DNA of the CDR3: TGTGCCAGCAGCCCCCTGAGTGCCGGGGACTACAATGAGCAGTTCTTC. The rearrangement uses TRBV7-9 and TRBJ2-1; D is perhaps TRBD2 (5 bases). This CDR3 contains 16 residues. V lost 5 bases and J 3 bases, leaving 17 bases between the germline ends. The germline V gene has CDR1 SEHNR and CDR2 FQNEAQ (reference sequence).

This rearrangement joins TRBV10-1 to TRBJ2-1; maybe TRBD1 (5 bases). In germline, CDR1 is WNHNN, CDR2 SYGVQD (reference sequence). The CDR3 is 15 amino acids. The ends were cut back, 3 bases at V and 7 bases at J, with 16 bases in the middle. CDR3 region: CASSEGQGNDNEQFF. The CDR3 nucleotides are TGCGCCAGCAGTGAAGGCCAGGGTAACGATAATGAGCAGTTCTTC.

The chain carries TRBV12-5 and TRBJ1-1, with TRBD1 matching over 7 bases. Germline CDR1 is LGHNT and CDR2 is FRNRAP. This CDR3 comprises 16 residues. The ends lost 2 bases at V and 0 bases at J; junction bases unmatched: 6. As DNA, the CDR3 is TGTGCTAGTGGTTTGTCAGGGACAGAGATGAACACTGAAGCTTTCTTT. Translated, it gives CASGLSGTEMNTEAFF.

The CDR3 DNA follows: TGTGCCAGCAGCCGGCTAGCTAGCTCCTACGAGCAGTACTTC. It yields the protein CASSRLASSYEQYF. The chain is built from TRBV28 and TRBJ2-7; a possible D gene is TRBD2 (5 bases). The CDR3 loop spans 14 amino acids. V lost 6 bases and J lost 0, with 12 bases in between. Germline lookup yields CDR1 MDHEN and CDR2 SYDVKM.

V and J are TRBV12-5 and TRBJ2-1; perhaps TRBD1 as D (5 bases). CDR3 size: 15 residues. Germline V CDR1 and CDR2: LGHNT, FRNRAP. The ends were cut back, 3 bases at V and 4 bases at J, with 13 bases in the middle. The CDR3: CASGLGEYVYNEQFF. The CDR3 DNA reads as TGTGCTAGTGGTTTAGGGGAATACGTTTACAATGAGCAGTTCTTC.

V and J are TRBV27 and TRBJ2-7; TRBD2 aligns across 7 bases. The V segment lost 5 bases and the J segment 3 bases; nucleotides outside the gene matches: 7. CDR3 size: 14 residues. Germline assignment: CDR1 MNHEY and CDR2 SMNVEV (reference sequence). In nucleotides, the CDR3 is TGTGCCAGCAGTACACCGGGACTACGCTACGAGCAGTACTTC. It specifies CASSTPGLRYEQYF.

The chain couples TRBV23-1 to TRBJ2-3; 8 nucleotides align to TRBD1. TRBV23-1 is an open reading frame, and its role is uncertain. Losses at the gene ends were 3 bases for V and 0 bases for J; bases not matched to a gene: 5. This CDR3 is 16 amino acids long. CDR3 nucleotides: TGCGCCAGCAGTCAGGGGACAGGTGGGAGCACAGATACGCAGTATTTT. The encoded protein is CASSQGTGGSTDTQYF.

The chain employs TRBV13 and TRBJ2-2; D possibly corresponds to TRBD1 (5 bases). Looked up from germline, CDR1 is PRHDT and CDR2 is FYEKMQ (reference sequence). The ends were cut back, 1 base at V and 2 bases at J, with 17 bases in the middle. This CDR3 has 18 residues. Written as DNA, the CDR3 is TGTGCCAGCAGCTTAGTTTCTGGTCCAGGACAAAACACCGGGGAGCTGTTTTTT. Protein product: CASSLVSGPGQNTGELFF.